Below are 18 T cell receptor beta chains sequenced from a single sample in a study of early T cells in non-severe SARS-CoV-2 infection listed by TCRdb under 2021. Receptor amplification or capture employed 5' RACE. Reads for this sample came from a NextSeq 500. TCRdb reprocessing: public reads trimmed at Q25 with fastp, clones called with MiXCR, in-frame beta chains kept. Here each entry gathers all rows of one CDR3 protein and keeps the most common genes and DNA. The sample table contains around 82,000 distinct CDR3 sequences; only one count was recorded for about an eighth of them. The ten largest clones take up around 3.6% of the sample. The specimen was whole blood. The origin of the receptors is an adult who was a healthcare worker with PCR-confirmed SARS-CoV-2 infection or an uninfected control (not recorded which).

The chain combines TRBV15 with TRBJ2-3; D remains unclear. The germline V gene has CDR1 LNHNV and CDR2 YYDKDF (reference sequence). The CDR3 length is 16 residues. With 0 bases removed from V and 5 bases from J, the gap between germline ends came to 15 bases. CDR3 protein: CATSRDSPADGDTQYF. DNA of the CDR3: TGTGCCACCAGCAGAGATTCGCCAGCAGATGGAGATACGCAGTATTTT.

This clonotype showed up many times. The chain is built from TRBV2 and TRBJ2-5; TRBD1 might be the D (5 bases). The V end lost 7 bases, the J end lost 4 bases, and 10 bases lay between the germline ends. Germline-derived CDR1 and CDR2 are SNHLY and FYNNEI. This CDR3 contains 12 residues. The CDR3 nucleotides are TGTGCCAGCATGAGGACACGAGAGACCCAGTACTTC. Translated, it gives CASMRTRETQYF.

This clonotype was recorded a few times. This sequence joins TRBV12-3 or TRBV12-4 and TRBJ1-2; a weak D match, TRBD1 (5 bases). V lost 8 bases to trimming and J lost 1 base, with 14 bases between them. The length of the CDR3 is 14 residues. As DNA, the CDR3 is TGTGCCAGCGTCCCGGGGGGGGGTAACTATGGCTACACCTTC. Its translation: CASVPGGGNYGYTF.

The CDR3 DNA sequence: TGTGCCTGGGGACAGGCGGAGAACACTGAAGCTTTCTTT. Its protein product is CAWGQAENTEAFF. V is TRBV30 and J is TRBJ1-1; the match to TRBD1 covers 7 bases. The CDR3 consists of 13 residues. Germline V lookup: CDR1 GTSNPN, CDR2 SVGIG (reference sequence). With V trimmed by 5 bases and J by 1 base, 4 bases remained unmatched.

This clonotype was observed a handful of times. The chain couples TRBV7-9 to TRBJ2-1; 7 bases match TRBD2. Germline lookup yields CDR1 SEHNR and CDR2 FQNEAQ (reference sequence). V shed 1 base and J 3 bases; nucleotides not matched to a gene: 9. The CDR3 sequence is 17 residues long. CDR3 loop: CASSLGSGRDDYNEQFF. CDR3 coding DNA: TGTGCCAGCAGCTTAGGTTCAGGGAGGGACGACTACAATGAGCAGTTCTTC. The variable domain in full, with the rest retrieved from reference TRBV7-9 and TRBJ2-1, is DTGVSQNPRHKITKRGQNVTFRCDPISEHNRLYWYRQTLGQGPEFLTYFQNEAQLEKSRLLSDRFSAERPKGSFSTLEIQRTEQGDSAMYLCASSLGSGRDDYNEQFFGPGTRLTVL.

This clonotype was seen many times. The J gene is TRBJ1-1, the V gene TRBV12-2; the DNA was not compared with TRBD1, the D call given in the table. TRBV12-2 constitutes a pseudogene. The CDR3 consists of 16 residues. For the CDR3, the DNA is TGTGCAAGTCGCCTCCGGGACAAGGAAATGAACACTGAAGCTTTCTTT. It encodes CASRLRDKEMNTEAFF.

The chain combines TRBV19 with TRBJ1-4; 7 bases agree with TRBD1. Trimming cost V 5 bases and J 5 bases; bases outside gene matches: 5. CDR3 size: 14 residues. CDR1 LNHDA and CDR2 SQIVND come from the germline V gene (reference sequence). This CDR3 reads CASSPTGWNEKLFF. CDR3 in DNA: TGTGCCAGTAGTCCGACAGGGTGGAATGAAAAACTGTTTTTT.

The rearrangement uses TRBV12-3 or TRBV12-4 and TRBJ2-2, with D possibly TRBD2 on 6 matching bases. CDR3 length: 15 amino acids. Trimming removed 6 bases at V and 4 bases at J, with 15 bases between. CDR3 coding DNA: TGTGCCAGCAGCCGAGCCTTAGCGGCCACCGGGGAGCTGTTTTTT. Its protein product is CASSRALAATGELFF.

The CDR3 DNA reads TGTGCCAGCAGCCCTCGCCCTCAAGAGACCCAGTACTTC. As protein: CASSPRPQETQYF. The chain uses TRBV7-2 and TRBJ2-5; no definite D call. The CDR3 is 13 amino acids. Trimming cost V 5 bases and J 2 bases, with 9 bases left between them. Germline V lookup: CDR1 SGHTA, CDR2 FQGNSA.

This clonotype was detected only a few times. The chain carries TRBV10-3 and TRBJ2-1, with D possibly matching TRBD2 (6 bases). V was cut by 8 bases and J by 1 base, with 18 bases left in between. This CDR3 is built from 16 residues. Germline loops: CDR1 ENHRY, CDR2 SYGVKD. The CDR3 sequence: CAIASGGRTSYNEQFF. In nucleotides, the CDR3 is TGTGCCATCGCCTCCGGAGGGAGGACTTCCTACAATGAGCAGTTCTTC.

This clonotype was seen more than once but under ten times. CDR3 in DNA: TGTGCCAGCAGTGAATCCTGGACTACGAAAGAGACCCAGTACTTC. It codes for CASSESWTTKETQYF. V and J are TRBV25-1 and TRBJ2-5; D possibly corresponds to TRBD2 (6 bases). The CDR3 is 15 residues long. CDR1 and CDR2 (germline): MGHDK, SYGVNS. Trimming took 1 base from V and 3 from J, leaving 12 bases between them.

This clonotype came up many times. The chain has TRBV7-2 and TRBJ2-5; the D gene is possibly TRBD1 (5 bases). Trimming removed 5 bases from V and 2 bases from J, with 15 bases in between. This CDR3 is 15 amino acids long. Germline loops: CDR1 SGHTA, CDR2 FQGNSA. The CDR3 DNA reads TGTGCCAGCAGCCCTGCCCCAGGGTTACAAGAGACCCAGTACTTC. Its translation: CASSPAPGLQETQYF.

The chain links TRBV5-6 to TRBJ1-2; maybe TRBD1 (6 bases). The CDR3 sequence is 15 residues long. Trimming removed 1 base at V and 4 bases at J, with 14 bases between. Germline V gene sequence: CDR1 SGHDT, CDR2 YYEEEE. This CDR3 is CASSLFSGGGYGYTF. CDR3 bases: TGTGCCAGCAGCTTGTTCTCCGGGGGCGGCTATGGCTACACCTTC.

Of note for this clonotype: This may come from a read error, since a much larger clone is one base off. The rearrangement uses TRBV27 and TRBJ2-1; a weak D match, TRBD2 (6 bases). Germline V gives CDR1 MNHEY, CDR2 SMNVEV (reference sequence). The CDR3 totals 17 residues. The V end lost 6 bases, the J end lost 2 bases, and 20 bases lay between the germline ends. The CDR3 DNA sequence: TGTGCCAGCAGACGAGGCCCATGCGGGACCCCCTACAATGAGCAGTTCTTC. Its protein product is CASRRGPCGTPYNEQFF.

This clonotype was observed many times. The V gene is TRBV11-3, the J gene TRBJ2-1; D ambiguous. The CDR3 has 12 residues. V shed 1 base and J shed 8 bases, with 6 bases lying between them. In germline, CDR1 is SGHNT, CDR2 YENEEA. The CDR3 loop reads CASSLVGHEQFF. CDR3 in DNA: TGTGCCAGCAGCTTAGTCGGGCATGAGCAGTTCTTC.

This clonotype was detected a few times. The genes are TRBV4-1 and TRBJ2-7; 10 bases agree with TRBD2. Looked up from germline, CDR1 is MGHRA and CDR2 is YSYEKL. This CDR3 comprises 15 residues. V lost 1 base, J lost 5 bases, and 5 bases stayed unmatched. This CDR3 is CASSQGTAGGDEQYF. The CDR3 nucleotides are TGCGCCAGCAGCCAAGGAACAGCGGGAGGGGACGAGCAGTACTTC.

Only a few counts were recorded for this clonotype. V gene TRBV12-3 or TRBV12-4 combines with J gene TRBJ2-7, with D perhaps assigned TRBD1 or TRBD2 (5 bases each). Between the trimmed V and J ends, which lost 5 bases and 2 bases, there was a span of 25 bases. CDR3 length: 18 amino acids. The CDR3 DNA sequence: TGTGCCAGCAGTCCACGACAGAATGTAAGGTCGGGGACCTACGAGCAGTACTTC. Its translation is CASSPRQNVRSGTYEQYF.

This chain uses TRBV19 with TRBJ2-1, with 7 bases identical to TRBD1. The CDR3 has 11 residues. Losses at the gene ends were 4 bases for V and 11 bases for J; bases not matched to a gene: 2. Germline V gene lookup returns CDR1 LNHDA and CDR2 SQIVND (reference sequence). The CDR3 spells CASSRDSQQFF. Written as DNA, the CDR3 is TGTGCCAGTAGTAGGGACAGCCAGCAGTTCTTC.